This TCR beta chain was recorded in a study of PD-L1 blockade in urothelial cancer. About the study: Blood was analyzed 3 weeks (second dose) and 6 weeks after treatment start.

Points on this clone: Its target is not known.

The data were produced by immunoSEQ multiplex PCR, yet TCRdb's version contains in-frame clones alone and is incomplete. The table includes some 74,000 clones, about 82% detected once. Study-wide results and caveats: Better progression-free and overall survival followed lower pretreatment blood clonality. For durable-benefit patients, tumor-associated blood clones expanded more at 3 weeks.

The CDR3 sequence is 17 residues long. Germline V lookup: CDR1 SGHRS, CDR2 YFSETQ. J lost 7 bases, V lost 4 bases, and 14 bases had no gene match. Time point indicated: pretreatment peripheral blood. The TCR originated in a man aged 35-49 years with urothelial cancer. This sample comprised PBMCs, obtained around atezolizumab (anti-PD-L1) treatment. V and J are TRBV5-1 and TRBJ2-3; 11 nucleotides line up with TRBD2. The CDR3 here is CASSVYRLAGGRNTQYF. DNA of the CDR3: TGCGCCAGCAGCGTTTATAGGCTAGCGGGAGGTAGGAATACGCAGTATTTT.